This T cell receptor beta chain was captured in a study of blood T cells in healthy people across ages. A sample-barcoded 5' primer and a J-beta primer mix were used in a second PCR of roughly 7 to 12 cycles. One entry per CDR3 protein results from TCRdb running MiXCR on the 5' RACE reads. The sample lists fewer than 700,000 distinct CDR3 sequences; around 43% were seen once. The CDR3 has 17 residues. The clonotype comes from a man older than 75 in good health. The chain couples TRBV21-1 to TRBJ2-1; the DNA was not compared with TRBD1, the D call given in the table. TRBV21-1 is tagged as a pseudogene. Source material: blood. CDR3 protein: CASSKPLGGGSYNEQFF. The DNA for the CDR3 is TGTGCCAGCAGCAAACCTCTCGGCGGGGGTTCCTACAATGAGCAGTTCTTC.